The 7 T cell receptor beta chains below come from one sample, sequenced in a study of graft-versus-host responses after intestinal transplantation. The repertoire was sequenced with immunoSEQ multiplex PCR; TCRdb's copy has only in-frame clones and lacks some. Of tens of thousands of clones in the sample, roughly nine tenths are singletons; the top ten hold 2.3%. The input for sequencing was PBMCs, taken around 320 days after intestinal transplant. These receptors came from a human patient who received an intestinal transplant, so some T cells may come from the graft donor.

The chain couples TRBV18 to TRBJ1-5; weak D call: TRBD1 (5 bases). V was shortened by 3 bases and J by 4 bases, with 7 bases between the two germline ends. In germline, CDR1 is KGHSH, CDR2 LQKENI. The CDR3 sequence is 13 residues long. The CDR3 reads CASSPGGNQPQHF. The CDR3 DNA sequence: TGTGCCAGCTCACCGGGGGGGAATCAGCCCCAGCATTTT.

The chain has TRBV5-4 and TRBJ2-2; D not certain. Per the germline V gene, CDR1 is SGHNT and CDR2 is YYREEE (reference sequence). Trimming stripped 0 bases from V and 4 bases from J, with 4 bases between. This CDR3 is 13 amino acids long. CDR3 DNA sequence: TGTGCCAGCAGCTTGGGCGGCACCGGGGAGCTGTTTTTT. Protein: CASSLGGTGELFF.

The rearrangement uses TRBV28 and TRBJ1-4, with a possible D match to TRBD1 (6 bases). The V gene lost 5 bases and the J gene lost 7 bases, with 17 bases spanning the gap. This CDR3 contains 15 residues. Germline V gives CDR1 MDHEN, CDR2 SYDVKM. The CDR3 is CASSPPRQVIEKLFF. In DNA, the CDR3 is TGTGCCAGCAGTCCTCCCCGACAGGTCATTGAAAAACTGTTTTTT. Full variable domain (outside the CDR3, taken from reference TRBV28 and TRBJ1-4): DVKVTQSSRYLVKRTGEKVFLECVQDMDHENMFWYRQDPGLGLRLIYFSYDVKMKEKGDIPEGYSVSREKKERFSLILESASTNQTSMYLCASSPPRQVIEKLFFGSGTQLSVL.

CDR3 protein: CASSWPTETSGRGTQYF. The CDR3 nucleotides read TGCGCCAGCAGCTGGCCAACGGAAACTAGCGGGAGAGGGACCCAGTACTTC. The rearrangement links TRBV5-1 to TRBJ2-5; 11 positions agree with TRBD2. Germline assignment: CDR1 SGHRS and CDR2 YFSETQ. The CDR3 sequence is 17 residues long. J lost 7 bases, V lost 3 bases, and 14 bases had no gene match.

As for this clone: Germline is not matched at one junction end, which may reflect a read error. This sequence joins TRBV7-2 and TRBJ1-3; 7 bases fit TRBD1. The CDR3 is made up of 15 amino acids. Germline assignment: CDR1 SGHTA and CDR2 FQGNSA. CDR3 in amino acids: CASSLGRQGDTTTYF. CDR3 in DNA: TGTGCCAGCAGCTTAGGACGACAGGGTGACACCACCACATATTTT.

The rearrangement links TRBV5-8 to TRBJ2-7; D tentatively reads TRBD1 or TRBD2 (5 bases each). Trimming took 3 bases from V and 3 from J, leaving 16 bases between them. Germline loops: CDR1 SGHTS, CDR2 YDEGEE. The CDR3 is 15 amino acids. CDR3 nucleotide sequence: TGTGCCAGCAGCTCAACCCGGGACGGTCTCTACGAGCAGTACTTC. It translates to CASSSTRDGLYEQYF.

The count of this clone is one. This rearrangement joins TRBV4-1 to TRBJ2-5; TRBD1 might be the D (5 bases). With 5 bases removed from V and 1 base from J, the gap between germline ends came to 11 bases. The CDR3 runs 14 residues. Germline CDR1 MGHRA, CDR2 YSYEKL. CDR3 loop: CASSTQQGQETQYF. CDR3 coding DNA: TGCGCCAGCAGCACGCAGCAGGGCCAAGAGACCCAGTACTTC.